The 19 T cell receptor beta chains below all came from one sample that was sequenced in a study of T cell responses to AZD1222 COVID-19 vaccine (dated by TCRdb to about 2021). Per the publication, the time point label means: baseline before first vaccination. The library was prepared using the immunoSEQ multiplex PCR assay. TCRdb mirrors the immuneACCESS table, restricted to in-frame sequences. Some clones are absent from its copies; in checked studies, under half trace to an unresolved V gene, and the reason for the others is unknown. In all, the sample holds about 84,000 clones, and nearly 90% of those were seen once. The top ten constitute about 1.6% of the sample. Sequencing used peripheral blood, obtained on day 0 of AZD1222 vaccination. The origin of the receptors is an adult in good health.

Only a few counts were recorded for this clone. The V and J genes are TRBV6-1 and TRBJ1-2; the D gene is possibly TRBD1 (5 bases). The V gene's germline CDR1 is MNHNS and CDR2 SASEGT. CDR3 size: 16 residues. V lost 4 bases and J lost 12, with 27 bases in between. DNA for the CDR3: TGTGCCAGCAGTGCCCTTTCCGTGAGACAGAGCTATGGGAACACCTTC. It codes for CASSALSVRQSYGNTF.

The chain joins TRBV3-1 (or the pseudogene TRBV3-2) to TRBJ1-5, with TRBD1 as a possible D gene (5 bases). The CDR3 extends over 15 amino acids. Trimming took off 1 base at V and 2 bases at J, with 9 bases between the two ends. CDR1 is LGHDT, CDR2 YNNKEL, per germline (reference sequence). This chain's CDR3 is CASSQALGGNQPQHF. The CDR3 DNA sequence: TGTGCCAGCAGCCAAGCCCTGGGGGGCAATCAGCCCCAGCATTTT.

This clone was recorded once. The chain links TRBV5-1 to TRBJ2-7; a possible D gene is TRBD1 (6 bases). The germline V gene encodes CDR1 SGHRS and CDR2 YFSETQ. Trimming removed 6 bases from V and 4 bases from J, with 8 bases in between. This CDR3 is 11 amino acids long. CDR3: CASKGEYEQYF. In nucleotides, the CDR3 is TGCGCCAGCAAGGGGGAATACGAGCAGTACTTC.

V usage is TRBV15 and J usage is TRBJ1-1, with D uncertain. The CDR3 is 14 residues long. Trimming took off 4 bases at V and 5 bases at J, with 14 bases between the two ends. Per the germline V gene, CDR1 is LNHNV and CDR2 is YYDKDF (reference sequence). In nucleotides, the CDR3 is TGTGCCACCAGCACCCGTACCAGAACAACTGAAGCTTTCTTT. Protein sequence: CATSTRTRTTEAFF. Full variable domain (rest looked up from reference TRBV15 and TRBJ1-1): DAMVIQNPRYQVTQFGKPVTLSCSQTLNHNVMYWYQQKSSQAPKLLFHYYDKDFNNEADTPDNFQSRRPNTSFCFLDIRSPGLGDTAMYLCATSTRTRTTEAFFGQGTRLTVV.

The V and J genes are TRBV4-1 and TRBJ1-1; the D gene is possibly TRBD1 (6 bases). This CDR3 comprises 17 residues. Germline CDR1 is MGHRA and CDR2 is YSYEKL. Trimming stripped 2 bases from V and 1 base from J, with 17 bases between. Here the CDR3 reads CASSQIRGQYRNTEAFF. In nucleotides, the CDR3 is TGCGCCAGCAGCCAAATTAGAGGACAGTACAGGAACACTGAAGCTTTCTTT.

The chain uses TRBV5-1 and TRBJ2-1, with TRBD2 matching over 11 bases. The CDR3 totals 16 residues. V dropped 3 bases and J dropped 9; count of bases not matched to a gene: 11. In germline, CDR1 is SGHRS, CDR2 YFSETQ. The CDR3 nucleotides are TGCGCCAGCAGCTCTACCACTAGCGGGAGCGTCGTTGAGCAGTTCTTC. Its protein is CASSSTTSGSVVEQFF. The full variable domain, with the rest looked up from reference TRBV5-1 and TRBJ2-1, is KAGVTQTPRYLIKTRGQQVTLSCSPISGHRSVSWYQQTPGQGLQFLFEYFSETQRNKGNFPGRFSGRQFSNSRSEMNVSTLELGDSALYLCASSSTTSGSVVEQFFGPGTRLTVL.

This clone was seen a single time. V and J are TRBV18 and TRBJ1-1; D not certain. The V gene lost 2 bases and the J gene lost 1 base, with 8 bases spanning the gap. The CDR3 extends over 14 amino acids. Germline CDR1 KGHSH, CDR2 LQKENI. The CDR3 nucleotides are TGTGCCAGCTCACCAAGTCAGGAGAACACTGAAGCTTTCTTT. Protein product: CASSPSQENTEAFF.

The gene calls are TRBV21-1 and TRBJ1-2. TRBV21-1 is described as a pseudogene. This CDR3 comprises 15 residues. The CDR3 spells CASSTRREGCYGYTF. The CDR3 DNA reads as TGTGCCAGCAGCACGCGCCGGGAGGGGTGCTATGGCTACACCTTC.

The chain combines TRBV7-2 with TRBJ1-1; D gene uncertain. The CDR3 runs to 16 residues. Per germline, CDR1 SGHTA and CDR2 FQGNSA. Trimming took 1 base from V and 1 from J, leaving 13 bases between them. The CDR3 is CASSLEVLAGNTEAFF. CDR3 DNA: TGTGCCAGCAGCTTAGAGGTCTTGGCCGGGAACACTGAAGCTTTCTTT.

This chain uses TRBV18 with TRBJ1-1; D ambiguous. CDR3 length: 14 residues. CDR1 KGHSH and CDR2 LQKENI come from the germline V gene. The V and J ends lost 0 bases and 1 base respectively, with 6 bases between them. CDR3 sequence reads: CASSPPGRNTEAFF. The CDR3 DNA follows: TGTGCCAGCTCACCACCTGGCAGGAACACTGAAGCTTTCTTT.

The chain is built from TRBV3-1 (or the pseudogene TRBV3-2) and TRBJ2-7; D gene unclear. This CDR3 has 14 residues. V was shortened by 4 bases and J by 2 bases, with 12 bases between the two germline ends. Germline V CDR1 and CDR2: LGHDT, YNNKEL (reference sequence). The CDR3 region has the DNA TGTGCCAGCAGCCTCAGCCCCGGGCCCTACGAGCAGTACTTC. This translates into CASSLSPGPYEQYF.

The V and J genes are TRBV12-3 or TRBV12-4 and TRBJ2-1; 7 positions match TRBD2. The V segment lost 6 bases and the J segment 3 bases; nucleotides outside the gene matches: 2. The CDR3 consists of 13 residues. The CDR3 DNA reads as TGTGCCAGCAGGGGCGGGAGCTACAATGAGCAGTTCTTC. Encoded protein: CASRGGSYNEQFF.

In this sample, this clone turned up a few times. The chain uses TRBV3-1 (or the pseudogene TRBV3-2) and TRBJ2-7, with 9 bases that match TRBD2. The CDR3 length is 15 residues. The J segment lost 4 bases and the V segment lost 1 base, leaving 5 bases of the junction unmatched. CDR1 LGHDT and CDR2 YNNKEL come from the germline V gene (reference sequence). CDR3 bases: TGTGCCAGCAGCCAAGGAGCTAGCGGGGCGTACGAGCAGTACTTC. It is translated as CASSQGASGAYEQYF.

This clone was observed a few times. The gene calls are TRBV19 and TRBJ2-1; 10 bases fit TRBD2. Per the germline V gene, CDR1 is LNHDA and CDR2 is SQIVND (reference sequence). This CDR3 has 16 residues. Germline trimming cut 2 bases from V and 6 bases from J; bases unmatched to any gene: 7. CDR3 sequence reads: CASSILLSGRRNEQFF. The CDR3 nucleotides read TGTGCCAGTAGTATACTACTTAGCGGGAGGCGCAATGAGCAGTTCTTC. The full variable domain, in which reference TRBV19 and TRBJ2-1 provide the parts outside the CDR3, is DGGITQSPKYLFRKEGQNVTLSCEQNLNHDAMYWYRQDPGQGLRLIYYSQIVNDFQKGDIAEGYSVSREKKESFPLTVTSAQKNPTAFYLCASSILLSGRRNEQFFGPGTRLTVL.

This rearrangement joins TRBV27 to TRBJ2-1, with 9 bases fitting TRBD2. The V gene's germline CDR1 is MNHEY and CDR2 SMNVEV (reference sequence). The CDR3 consists of 13 residues. The V and J ends lost 3 bases and 7 bases, in that order; junction bases with no gene match: 1. CDR3 sequence (DNA): TGTGCCAGCAGTTTCAGCGGGAGGAATGAGCAGTTCTTC. It encodes CASSFSGRNEQFF.

The chain carries TRBV9 and TRBJ2-3; D call uncertain. The V gene's germline CDR1 is SGDLS and CDR2 YYNGEE. This CDR3 comprises 13 residues. The CDR3 loop is CASKGPNTDTQYF. CDR3 nucleotides: TGTGCTAGTAAAGGCCCTAACACAGATACGCAGTATTTT. The full variable domain, in which reference TRBV9 and TRBJ2-3 provide the parts outside the CDR3, is DSGVTQTPKHLITATGQRVTLRCSPRSGDLSVYWYQQSLDQGLQFLIQYYNGEERAKGNILERFSAQQFPDLHSELNLSSLELGDSALYFCASKGPNTDTQYFGPGTRLTVL.

V is TRBV3-1 (or the pseudogene TRBV3-2) and J is TRBJ1-5, with unresolved D. Germline lookup yields CDR1 LGHDT and CDR2 YNNKEL (reference sequence). V was pared by 4 bases and J by 0 bases, with 10 bases between. The CDR3 sequence is 15 residues long. This CDR3 is CASSPRSHSNQPQHF. CDR3 DNA: TGTGCCAGCAGCCCACGATCTCATAGCAATCAGCCCCAGCATTTT.

This chain uses TRBV19 with TRBJ1-3, with D possibly being TRBD1 (6 bases). The CDR3 totals 16 residues. The V end lost 2 bases, the J end lost 2 bases, and 13 bases lay between the germline ends. CDR1 and CDR2 (germline): LNHDA, SQIVND (reference sequence). CDR3 sequence reads: CASSISTGNPGNTIYF. The CDR3 DNA sequence: TGTGCCAGTAGTATATCCACAGGGAATCCTGGAAACACCATATATTTT. The whole variable domain, remainder taken from reference TRBV19 and TRBJ1-3, is DGGITQSPKYLFRKEGQNVTLSCEQNLNHDAMYWYRQDPGQGLRLIYYSQIVNDFQKGDIAEGYSVSREKKESFPLTVTSAQKNPTAFYLCASSISTGNPGNTIYFGEGSWLTVV.

The chain links TRBV6-5 to TRBJ2-3, with D perhaps TRBD2 (5 bases). The germline V and J ends were trimmed by 0 bases and 7 bases, with 14 bases remaining between them. The V gene's germline CDR1 is MNHEY and CDR2 SVGAGI. This CDR3 is built from 15 residues. The CDR3: CASSYSTDGEHTQYF. As DNA, the CDR3 is TGTGCCAGCAGTTACTCGACGGACGGGGAACATACGCAGTATTTT.